Below, 22 T cell receptor beta chains from the same sample are listed, as sequenced in a study of shared clonotypes between healthy human individuals. TCRdb keeps only in-frame clones here, not all; method: immunoSEQ multiplex PCR. The sample contains 2 million to 2.5 million clones, over 85% of which appear only once. Sequenced input: naive CD4+ T cells from PBMCs. Subset defined: CD45RA+ positively selected. The receptor source for this set is a young man in good health. Some clones in this sample may be carry-over from other donors' samples.

The V and J genes are TRBV7-3 and TRBJ2-1; tentatively, D is TRBD2 (5 bases). Trimming left V 5 bases short and J 0 bases short, with 11 bases between. CDR3 length: 15 amino acids. CDR1 is SGHTA and CDR2 is FQGTGA in the germline V gene. The CDR3 here is CASSDRRSSYNEQFF. As DNA, the CDR3 is TGTGCCAGCAGCGATCGGAGGAGCTCCTACAATGAGCAGTTCTTC.

This chain connects TRBV6-6 to TRBJ2-7, with D uncertain. V was pared by 4 bases and J by 2 bases, with 6 bases between. This CDR3 contains 12 residues. Germline assignment: CDR1 MNHNY and CDR2 SVGAGI (reference sequence). The CDR3 DNA sequence: TGTGCCAGCAGTTCCCGCCCCTACGAGCAGTACTTC. It encodes CASSSRPYEQYF.

This chain connects TRBV4-2 to TRBJ2-1; D possibly corresponds to TRBD2 (6 bases). The CDR3 has 15 residues. Germline loops: CDR1 LGHNA, CDR2 YNFKEQ. The germline V and J ends were trimmed by 1 base and 6 bases, with 13 bases remaining between them. The CDR3 DNA sequence: TGTGCCAGCAGCCAAGTGAAAAGCGGGTCCAATGAGCAGTTCTTC. Its protein product is CASSQVKSGSNEQFF.

The chain recombines TRBV5-6 with TRBJ2-1; D is unclear. Germline loops: CDR1 SGHDT, CDR2 YYEEEE. V was trimmed by 4 bases and J by 4 bases, leaving 6 bases between them. The CDR3 totals 12 residues. The CDR3 region has the DNA TGTGCCAGCAGCCGCAGGTACAATGAGCAGTTCTTC. Its translation is CASSRRYNEQFF.

The chain combines TRBV6-6 with TRBJ2-7, with no clear D. The germline gives CDR1 MNHNY, CDR2 SVGAGI (reference sequence). The CDR3 has 14 residues. V was trimmed by 0 bases and J by 1 base, leaving 7 bases between them. DNA of the CDR3: TGTGCCAGCAGTTACTCGTTAGGTTCCTACGAGCAGTACTTC. Its protein product is CASSYSLGSYEQYF.

This clone has just one count. J is TRBJ1-2 and V is TRBV7-9; 7 bases fit TRBD1. The germline V gene has CDR1 SEHNR and CDR2 FQNEAQ (reference sequence). This CDR3 is built from 14 residues. Germline trimming cut 3 bases from V and 6 bases from J; bases unmatched to any gene: 7. The CDR3 reads CASSLGQWGDGYTF. The CDR3 DNA reads TGTGCCAGCAGCTTGGGACAGTGGGGGGATGGCTACACCTTC.

This clone was counted a single time. V is TRBV7-2 and J is TRBJ2-1; D call uncertain. Germline CDR1 and CDR2: SGHTA and FQGNSA. The V end lost 1 base, the J end lost 6 bases, and 7 bases lay between the germline ends. This CDR3 contains 13 residues. The CDR3: CASSLDVGNEQFF. The DNA for the CDR3 is TGTGCCAGCAGCTTAGATGTGGGCAATGAGCAGTTCTTC.

The chain uses TRBV6-1 and TRBJ1-5; TRBD1 aligns across 8 bases. CDR3 length equals 15 residues. Germline values: CDR1 MNHNS, CDR2 SASEGT. V dropped 4 bases and J dropped 1; count of bases not matched to a gene: 3. The CDR3, as DNA: TGTGCCAGCAGTGCACGGACAGGGAGCAATCAGCCCCAGCATTTT. Translated: CASSARTGSNQPQHF.

V usage is TRBV6-1 and J usage is TRBJ1-4; 9 nucleotides line up with TRBD1. Germline V lookup: CDR1 MNHNS, CDR2 SASEGT. The CDR3 contains 14 residues. V lost 6 bases, J lost 4 bases, and 3 bases stayed unmatched. The CDR3 loop reads CASRGQGLNEKLFF. For the CDR3, the DNA is TGTGCCAGCAGAGGACAGGGGCTTAATGAAAAACTGTTTTTT.

Written as DNA, the CDR3 is TGTGCCAGCCTTAGCCCGACAGGGGTCAACACCGGGGAGCTGTTTTTT. Translated: CASLSPTGVNTGELFF. The rearrangement uses TRBV25-1 and TRBJ2-2, with 8 bases matching TRBD1. The germline CDR1 and CDR2 sequences are MGHDK and SYGVNS. The CDR3 spans 16 residues. Unmatched junction bases numbered 10, after V lost 8 bases and J lost 2 bases.

The rearrangement links TRBV5-4 to TRBJ2-4; D may be TRBD2 (5 bases). The CDR3 runs 15 residues. Trimming stripped 4 bases from V and 0 bases from J, with 11 bases between. CDR1 and CDR2 from the germline V gene are SGHNT and YYREEE (reference sequence). For the CDR3, the DNA is TGTGCCAGCAGCATGGACTTGCTAGCCAAAAACATTCAGTACTTC. This encodes CASSMDLLAKNIQYF.

The chain recombines TRBV5-1 with TRBJ2-3; no clear D. Germline V gives CDR1 SGHRS, CDR2 YFSETQ. The V and J ends lost 2 bases and 0 bases respectively, with 10 bases between them. CDR3 size: 15 residues. In DNA, the CDR3 is TGCGCCAGCAGCTTTTCAGATATCAGCACAGATACGCAGTATTTT. This translates into CASSFSDISTDTQYF. The entire variable domain, with the rest obtained from reference TRBV5-1 and TRBJ2-3, is as follows: KAGVTQTPRYLIKTRGQQVTLSCSPISGHRSVSWYQQTPGQGLQFLFEYFSETQRNKGNFPGRFSGRQFSNSRSEMNVSTLELGDSALYLCASSFSDISTDTQYFGPGTRLTVL.

This clone was detected only once. The chain combines TRBV10-1 with TRBJ2-3; D possibly corresponds to TRBD2 (6 bases). This CDR3 is 15 amino acids long. Germline assignment: CDR1 WNHNN and CDR2 SYGVQD (reference sequence). Trimming stripped 2 bases from V and 6 bases from J, with 15 bases between. This CDR3 is CASSEAPRGWDTQYF. The CDR3 DNA reads TGCGCCAGCAGTGAGGCACCTCGGGGGTGGGATACGCAGTATTTT.

V usage is TRBV28 and J usage is TRBJ2-1; D gene uncertain. CDR1 and CDR2 (germline): MDHEN, SYDVKM. The CDR3 has 12 amino acids. Trimming shortened V by 2 bases and J by 15 bases, and 14 bases separated the two germline ends. CDR3 amino acids: CASSLRDGARFF. The CDR3 nucleotides read TGTGCCAGCAGTTTACGCGACGGAGCAAGGTTCTTC.

V usage is TRBV6-1 and J usage is TRBJ2-2; a weak D match, TRBD2 (6 bases). Trimming removed 8 bases from V and 8 bases from J, with 12 bases in between. In germline, CDR1 is MNHNS, CDR2 SASEGT. The length of the CDR3 is 12 residues. This CDR3 is CASGRGEGELFF. For the CDR3, the DNA is TGTGCCAGCGGGCGGGGAGAAGGGGAGCTGTTTTTT.

The chain has TRBV6-5 and TRBJ1-3; D is ambiguous. Germline V gives CDR1 MNHEY, CDR2 SVGAGI. V lost 0 bases and J lost 2, with 8 bases in between. This CDR3 has 15 amino acids. CDR3 sequence (DNA): TGTGCCAGCAGTTACTCGAGGGCGGCTGGAAACACCATATATTTT. Translation gives CASSYSRAAGNTIYF.

This clone appeared once. The CDR3 loop is CASSQSRGRTDTQYF. The CDR3, as DNA: TGCGCCAGCAGCCAATCCCGGGGGCGCACAGATACGCAGTATTTT. The genes are TRBV4-1 and TRBJ2-3; tentatively, D is TRBD1 or TRBD2 (6 bases each). In germline, CDR1 is MGHRA, CDR2 YSYEKL. CDR3 length: 15 amino acids. V was shortened by 2 bases and J by 1 base, with 10 bases between the two germline ends.

The chain uses TRBV7-3 and TRBJ2-7; no clear D gene. The length of the CDR3 is 14 residues. V lost 3 bases and J 3 bases, leaving 12 bases between the germline ends. Germline V lookup: CDR1 SGHTA, CDR2 FQGTGA. CDR3 sequence reads: CASSLVYGSYEQYF. CDR3 coding DNA: TGTGCCAGCAGCTTGGTCTATGGAAGCTACGAGCAGTACTTC.

The rearrangement uses TRBV28 and TRBJ1-2; 7 bases line up with TRBD1. The germline gives CDR1 MDHEN, CDR2 SYDVKM. The CDR3 loop spans 17 amino acids. V trimming: 5 bases; J trimming: 3 bases; junction bases outside the gene matches: 15. CDR3: CASSTSGTDDSHYGYTF. As DNA, the CDR3 is TGTGCCAGCAGTACATCCGGGACAGACGATTCTCACTATGGCTACACCTTC.

The chain uses TRBV5-1 and TRBJ2-5; 12 bases are shared with TRBD2. Looked up from germline, CDR1 is SGHRS and CDR2 is YFSETQ. CDR3 length equals 15 residues. The V gene end was trimmed by 5 bases and the J gene end by 4 bases; junction bases not matched to a gene: 6. CDR3 in DNA: TGCGCCAGCAGATTGACTAGCGGGAGTGCAGAGACCCAGTACTTC. Its protein product is CASRLTSGSAETQYF.

Notes on this clone: This specimen includes other DNA sequences encoding the same CDR3. The chain joins TRBV5-1 to TRBJ2-3; a weak D match, TRBD2 (5 bases). This CDR3 region has 13 residues. The germline V gene encodes CDR1 SGHRS and CDR2 YFSETQ. Trimming took 1 base from V and 4 from J, leaving 7 bases between them. CDR3 DNA sequence: TGCGCCAGCAGCTTGCCGGGATCAGATACGCAGTATTTT. Protein product: CASSLPGSDTQYF.

As to this clone: The same CDR3 also results from other DNA sequences found in this sample. The V and J genes are TRBV28 and TRBJ2-3, with TRBD2 as a possible D gene (6 bases). Trimming removed 3 bases at V and 2 bases at J, with 9 bases between. CDR1 MDHEN and CDR2 SYDVKM come from the germline V gene. The CDR3 is 14 residues long. DNA for the CDR3: TGTGCCAGCAGTTTCGGCGGGGCCACAGATACGCAGTATTTT. It yields the protein CASSFGGATDTQYF.